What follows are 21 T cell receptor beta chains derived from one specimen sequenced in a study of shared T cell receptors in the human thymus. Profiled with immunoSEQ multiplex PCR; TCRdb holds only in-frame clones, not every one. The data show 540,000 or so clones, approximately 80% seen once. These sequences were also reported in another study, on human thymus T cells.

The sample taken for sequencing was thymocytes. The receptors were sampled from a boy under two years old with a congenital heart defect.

CDR3: CASSLYRGPYNEQFF. The CDR3, as DNA: TGTGCCAGCAGCTTATACAGGGGGCCCTACAATGAGCAGTTCTTC. The V and J genes are TRBV7-3 and TRBJ2-1; 9 bases are a match to TRBD1. The CDR3 contains 15 residues. CDR1 SGHTA and CDR2 FQGTGA come from the germline V gene. With 2 bases clipped from V and 2 bases from J, the junction kept 1 base outside the gene matches. The variable domain in full, completed from reference TRBV7-3 and TRBJ2-1, reads GAGVSQTPSNKVTEKGKYVELRCDPISGHTALYWYRQSLGQGPEFLIYFQGTGAADDSGLPNDRFFAVRPEGSVSTLKIQRTERGDSAVYLCASSLYRGPYNEQFFGPGTRLTVL.

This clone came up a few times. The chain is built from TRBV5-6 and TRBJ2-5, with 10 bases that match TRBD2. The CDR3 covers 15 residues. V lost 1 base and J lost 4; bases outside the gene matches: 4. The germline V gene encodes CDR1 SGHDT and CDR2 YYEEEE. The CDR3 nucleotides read TGTGCCAGCAGCTTGTTTAGCGGGAGGCGAGAGACCCAGTACTTC. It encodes CASSLFSGRRETQYF.

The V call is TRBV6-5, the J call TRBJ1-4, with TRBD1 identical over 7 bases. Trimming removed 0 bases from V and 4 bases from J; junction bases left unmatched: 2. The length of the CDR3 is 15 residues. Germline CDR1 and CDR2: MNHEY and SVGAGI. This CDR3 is CASSYSGGYNEKLFF. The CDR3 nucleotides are TGTGCCAGCAGTTACTCAGGGGGCTATAATGAAAAACTGTTTTTT.

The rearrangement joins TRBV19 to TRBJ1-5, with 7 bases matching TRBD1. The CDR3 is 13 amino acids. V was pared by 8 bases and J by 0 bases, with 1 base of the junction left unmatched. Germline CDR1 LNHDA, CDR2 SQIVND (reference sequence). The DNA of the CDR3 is TGTGCCAGTGGGACAGCTAGCAATCAGCCCCAGCATTTT. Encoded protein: CASGTASNQPQHF. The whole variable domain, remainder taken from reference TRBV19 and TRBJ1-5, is DGGITQSPKYLFRKEGQNVTLSCEQNLNHDAMYWYRQDPGQGLRLIYYSQIVNDFQKGDIAEGYSVSREKKESFPLTVTSAQKNPTAFYLCASGTASNQPQHFGDGTRLSIL.

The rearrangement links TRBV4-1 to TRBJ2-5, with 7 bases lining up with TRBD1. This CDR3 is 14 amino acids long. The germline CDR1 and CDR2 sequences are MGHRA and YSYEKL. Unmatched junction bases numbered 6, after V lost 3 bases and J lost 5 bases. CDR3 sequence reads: CASSHVRGLETQYF. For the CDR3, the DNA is TGCGCCAGCAGCCATGTAAGGGGGCTGGAGACCCAGTACTTC.

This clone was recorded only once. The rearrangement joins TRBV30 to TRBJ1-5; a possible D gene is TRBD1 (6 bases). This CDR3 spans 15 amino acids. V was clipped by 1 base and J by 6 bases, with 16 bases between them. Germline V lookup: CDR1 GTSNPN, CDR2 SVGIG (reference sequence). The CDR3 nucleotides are TGTGCCTGGAGTGGGGGAGCGGGAGGGGGTCAGCCCCAGCATTTT. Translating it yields CAWSGGAGGGQPQHF.

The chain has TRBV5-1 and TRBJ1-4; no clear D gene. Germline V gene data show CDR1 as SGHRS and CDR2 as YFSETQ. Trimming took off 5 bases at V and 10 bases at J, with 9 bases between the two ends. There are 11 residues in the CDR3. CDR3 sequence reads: CASRGRAKLFF. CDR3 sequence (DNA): TGCGCCAGCAGGGGGAGGGCAAAACTGTTTTTT.

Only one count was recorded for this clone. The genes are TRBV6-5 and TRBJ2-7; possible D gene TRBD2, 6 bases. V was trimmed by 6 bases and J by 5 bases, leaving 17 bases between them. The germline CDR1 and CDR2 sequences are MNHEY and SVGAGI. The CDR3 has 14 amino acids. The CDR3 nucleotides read TGTGCCAGCAGCCCCCCAACTGGGGGGAACGAGCAGTACTTC. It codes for CASSPPTGGNEQYF.

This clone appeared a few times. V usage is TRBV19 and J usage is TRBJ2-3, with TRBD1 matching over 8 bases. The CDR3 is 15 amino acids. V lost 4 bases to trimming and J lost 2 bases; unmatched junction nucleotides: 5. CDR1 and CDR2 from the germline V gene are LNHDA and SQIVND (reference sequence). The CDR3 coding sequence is TGTGCCAGTAGTAAGGACAGGGCCTTCACAGATACGCAGTATTTT. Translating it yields CASSKDRAFTDTQYF.

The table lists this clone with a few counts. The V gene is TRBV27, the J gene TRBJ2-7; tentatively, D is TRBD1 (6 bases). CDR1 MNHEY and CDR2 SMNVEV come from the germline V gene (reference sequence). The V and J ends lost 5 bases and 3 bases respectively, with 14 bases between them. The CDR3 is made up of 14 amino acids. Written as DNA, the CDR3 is TGTGCCAGCAGTCCAACCACAGGGTTCTACGAGCAGTACTTC. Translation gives CASSPTTGFYEQYF.

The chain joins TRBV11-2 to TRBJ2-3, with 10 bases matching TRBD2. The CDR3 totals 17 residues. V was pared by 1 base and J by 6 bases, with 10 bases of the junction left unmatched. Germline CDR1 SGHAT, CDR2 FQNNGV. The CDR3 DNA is TGTGCCAGCAGCTTAGTGGGGCTAGCGGGAGATATGGATACGCAGTATTTT. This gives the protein CASSLVGLAGDMDTQYF.

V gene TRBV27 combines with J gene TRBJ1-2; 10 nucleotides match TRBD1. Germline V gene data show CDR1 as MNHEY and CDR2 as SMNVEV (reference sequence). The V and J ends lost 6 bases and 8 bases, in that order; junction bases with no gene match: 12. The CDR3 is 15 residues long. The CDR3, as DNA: TGTGCCAGCAGAACTCCCCCGGGACAGGGGTCAGGCTACACCTTC. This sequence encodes CASRTPPGQGSGYTF.

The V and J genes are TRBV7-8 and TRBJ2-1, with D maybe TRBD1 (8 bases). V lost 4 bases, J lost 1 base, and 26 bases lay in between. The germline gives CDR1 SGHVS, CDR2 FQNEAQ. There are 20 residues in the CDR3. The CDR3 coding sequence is TGTGCCAGCAGCTATGAAAACAGCGGGACAGGTGGTAGATCCTACAATGAGCAGTTCTTC. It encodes CASSYENSGTGGRSYNEQFF.

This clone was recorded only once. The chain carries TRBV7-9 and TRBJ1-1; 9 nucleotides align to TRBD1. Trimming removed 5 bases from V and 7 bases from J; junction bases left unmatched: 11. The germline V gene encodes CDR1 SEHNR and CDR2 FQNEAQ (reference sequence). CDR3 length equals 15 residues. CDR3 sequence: CASSKTPDRGHEAFF. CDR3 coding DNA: TGTGCCAGCAGCAAGACCCCGGACAGGGGACATGAAGCTTTCTTT.

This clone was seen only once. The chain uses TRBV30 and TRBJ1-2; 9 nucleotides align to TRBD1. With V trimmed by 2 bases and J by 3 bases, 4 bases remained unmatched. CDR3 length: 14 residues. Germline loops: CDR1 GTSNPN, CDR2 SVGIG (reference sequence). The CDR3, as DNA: TGTGCCTGGAGTCCCTGGACAGGGGACTATGGCTACACCTTC. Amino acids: CAWSPWTGDYGYTF.

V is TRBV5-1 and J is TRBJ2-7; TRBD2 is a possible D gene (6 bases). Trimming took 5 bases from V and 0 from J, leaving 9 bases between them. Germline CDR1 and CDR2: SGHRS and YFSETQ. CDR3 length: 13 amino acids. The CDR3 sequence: CASRGGFSYEQYF. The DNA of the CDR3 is TGCGCCAGCAGGGGGGGATTCTCCTACGAGCAGTACTTC.

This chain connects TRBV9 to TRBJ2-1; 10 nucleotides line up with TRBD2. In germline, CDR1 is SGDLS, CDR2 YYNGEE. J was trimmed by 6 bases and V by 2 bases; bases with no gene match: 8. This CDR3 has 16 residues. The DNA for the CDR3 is TGTGCCAGCAGCGTTGCCCTAGCGGGAGTTGGCAATGAGCAGTTCTTC. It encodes CASSVALAGVGNEQFF.

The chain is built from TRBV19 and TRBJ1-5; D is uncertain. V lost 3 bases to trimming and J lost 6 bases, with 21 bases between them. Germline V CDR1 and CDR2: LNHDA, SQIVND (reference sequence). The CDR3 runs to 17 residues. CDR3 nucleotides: TGTGCCAGTAGTATCCAACCTATGACCCAATCGGGTCAGCCCCAGCATTTT. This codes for CASSIQPMTQSGQPQHF.

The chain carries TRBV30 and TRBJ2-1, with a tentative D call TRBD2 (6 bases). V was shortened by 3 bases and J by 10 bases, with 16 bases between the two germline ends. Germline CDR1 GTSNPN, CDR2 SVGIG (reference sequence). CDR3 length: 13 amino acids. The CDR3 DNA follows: TGTGCCTGGAGCCCTCGCGGGGTGGGGGAGCAGTTCTTC. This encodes CAWSPRGVGEQFF.

The CDR3 bases are TGTGCCAGCAGCTTAGCGGGGGGAGTTGGCGAAAAACTGTTTTTT. Its protein is CASSLAGGVGEKLFF. The chain uses TRBV7-9 and TRBJ1-4; D might be TRBD1 (5 bases). CDR3 length equals 15 residues. Germline CDR1 and CDR2: SEHNR and FQNEAQ (reference sequence). Trimming took 0 bases from V and 8 from J, leaving 13 bases between them.

Here the CDR3 reads CASSPDRDIYEQYF. CDR3 DNA sequence: TGCGCCAGCAGCCCGGACAGGGATATCTACGAGCAGTACTTC. V and J are TRBV4-1 and TRBJ2-7, with 8 bases lining up with TRBD1. Germline V CDR1 and CDR2: MGHRA, YSYEKL. V shed 4 bases and J 3 bases; nucleotides not matched to a gene: 5. The CDR3 is made up of 14 amino acids.